This TCR beta chain was captured by sequencing in a study of blood T cell repertoires in COVID-19 (dated by TCRdb to the early 2020s). Looking at the study overall: Collaborator samples came from the United States, Italy and Spain and covered acute and convalescent phases of COVID-19. Nearly every sample came with metadata listing a de-identified subject ID, COVID-19 status, age in years and sex. The dataset comprised deeply sampled blood TCRbeta repertoires from subjects exposed to, actively infected with, or recovered from COVID-19. The samples were drawn from two sources: the first 160 participants of the ongoing ImmuneRACE study, and 1,254 subjects contributed by 6 global collaborators. Where available, HLA class I and class II types were taken from metadata supplied by the sample provider and were not determined by assay-based typing. The prospective study material was composed of cDNA or gDNA derived from T cells, B-cell-depleted T cells, or PBMCs. The repertoires were released in a freely available public database meant as a resource for research on the immune response to SARS-CoV-2. What the research found in general, with its limitations: The amount of clinical and demographic metadata varied by source and participant and was provided uncurated.

Points on this clone: What this receptor recognizes is not known. No quality values exist for individual bases; no much larger clone is one base distant.

CDR1 MNHEY and CDR2 SVGAGI were looked up in the germline V gene. At the junction V is shortened by 8 bases and J by 2 bases, with 10 bases in between. The CDR3, cysteine through phenylalanine, is 13 amino acids long. The DNA shown is the 39-base CDR3, in frame from base 1. The immunoSEQ Assay, a bias-controlled multiplex PCR, was used to amplify TCRbeta CDR3 regions from genomic DNA. The source study handled its data this way. The number of nucleated cells in each sample was estimated from the amplification of reference gene primers within the assay. To quantify the absolute abundance of each unique TCRbeta CDR3 rearrangement, sequence reads were collapsed and filtered. For each sample, productive Simpson clonality was calculated as the square root of Simpson's diversity index over productive rearrangements. The immuneACCESS repertoire file appears here via TCRdb, limited to in-frame rearrangements. These files lack a portion of the clones; in checked studies, under half of the deficit traces to unresolved V genes, and the cause of the others is not known. D and trimming were read from the DNA, whereas the V and J calls and clone size are those reported in that table. Here the sample has roughly 160,000 clones; around 83% occur a single time. Around a fifth of the sample is held by the ten biggest clonotypes.

Another Seattle source contributed samples from volunteer blood donors who had recovered from COVID-19. Collaborating institutions collected whole blood in K2EDTA tubes following their own protocols. For TCRbeta analysis, collaborators shipped samples as frozen whole blood, isolated PBMCs, or DNA extracted from either of those sample types. The V and J segments used are TRBV6-5 and TRBJ2-1; perhaps TRBD2 is the D gene, with 6 bases matching. The material sequenced was peripheral blood. The sequence derives from a woman aged 70 to 79 who had recovered from COVID-19. Here the CDR3 is given as CASAGLPYNEQFF. The nucleotide sequence is given as TGTGCCAGCGCGGGGCTTCCCTACAATGAGCAGTTCTTC.